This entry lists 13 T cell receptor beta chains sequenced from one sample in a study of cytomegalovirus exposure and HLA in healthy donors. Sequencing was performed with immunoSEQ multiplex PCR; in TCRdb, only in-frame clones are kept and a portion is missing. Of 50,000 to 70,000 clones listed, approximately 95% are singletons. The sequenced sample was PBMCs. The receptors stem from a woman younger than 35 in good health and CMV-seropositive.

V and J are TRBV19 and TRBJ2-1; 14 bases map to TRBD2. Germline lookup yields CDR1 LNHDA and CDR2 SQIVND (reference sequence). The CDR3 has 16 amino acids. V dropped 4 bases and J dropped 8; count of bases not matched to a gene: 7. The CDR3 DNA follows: TGTGCCAGTAGTAGCGGGACTAGCGGGAGTTTTTATGAGCAGTTCTTC. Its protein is CASSSGTSGSFYEQFF.

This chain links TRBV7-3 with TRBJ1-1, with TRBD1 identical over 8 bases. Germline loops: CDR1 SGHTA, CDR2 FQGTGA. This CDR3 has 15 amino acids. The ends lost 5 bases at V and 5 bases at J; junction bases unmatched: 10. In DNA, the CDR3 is TGTGCCAGCAGCGCAAACGGTCAGGGGGCGACTGAAGCTTTCTTT. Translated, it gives CASSANGQGATEAFF.

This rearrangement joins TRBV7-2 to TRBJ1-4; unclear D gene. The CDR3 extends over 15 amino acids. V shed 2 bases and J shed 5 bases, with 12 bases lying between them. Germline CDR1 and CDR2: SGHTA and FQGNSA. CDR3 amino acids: CASSLRSSENEKLFF. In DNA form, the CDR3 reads TGTGCCAGCAGCTTACGATCCAGTGAAAATGAAAAACTGTTTTTT.

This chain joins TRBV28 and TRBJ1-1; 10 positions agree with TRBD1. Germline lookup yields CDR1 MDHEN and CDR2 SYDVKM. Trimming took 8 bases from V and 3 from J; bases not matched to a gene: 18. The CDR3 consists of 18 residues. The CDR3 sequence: CASRSRDRGDIWDTEAFF. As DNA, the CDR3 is TGTGCCAGCCGCTCGAGGGACAGGGGAGATATTTGGGACACTGAAGCTTTCTTT.

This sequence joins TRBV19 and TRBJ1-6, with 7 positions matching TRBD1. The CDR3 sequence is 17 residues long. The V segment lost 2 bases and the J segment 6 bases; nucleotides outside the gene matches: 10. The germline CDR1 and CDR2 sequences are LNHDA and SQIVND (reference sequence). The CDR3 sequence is CASSIPTGTAVNSPLHF. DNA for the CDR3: TGTGCCAGTAGTATACCTACCGGGACAGCCGTTAATTCACCCCTCCACTTT.

CDR3 residues: CASSEIAATYEQYF. CDR3 in DNA: TGTGCCAGCAGTGAAATAGCGGCGACCTACGAGCAGTACTTC. The chain carries TRBV2 and TRBJ2-7, with D tentatively TRBD2 (6 bases). CDR3 length: 14 amino acids. Trimming removed 2 bases at V and 2 bases at J, with 10 bases between. Per the germline V gene, CDR1 is SNHLY and CDR2 is FYNNEI.

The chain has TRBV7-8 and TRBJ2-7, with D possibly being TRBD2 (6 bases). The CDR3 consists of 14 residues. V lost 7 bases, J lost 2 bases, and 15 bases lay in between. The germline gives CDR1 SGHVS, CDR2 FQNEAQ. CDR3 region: CASTFTGATYEQYF. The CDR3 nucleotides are TGTGCCAGCACCTTCACGGGAGCAACCTACGAGCAGTACTTC.

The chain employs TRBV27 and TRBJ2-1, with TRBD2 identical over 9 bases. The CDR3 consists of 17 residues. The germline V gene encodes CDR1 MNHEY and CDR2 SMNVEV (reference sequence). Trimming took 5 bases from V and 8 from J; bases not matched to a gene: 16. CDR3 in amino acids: CASSTPWIAGGPHEQFF. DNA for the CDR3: TGTGCCAGCAGTACCCCGTGGATCGCGGGGGGGCCTCATGAGCAGTTCTTC.

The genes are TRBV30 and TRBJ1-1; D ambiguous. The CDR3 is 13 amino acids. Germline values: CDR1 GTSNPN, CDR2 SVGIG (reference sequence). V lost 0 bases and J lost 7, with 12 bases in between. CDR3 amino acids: CAWSVINGVEAFF. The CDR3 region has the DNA TGTGCCTGGAGTGTAATTAACGGGGTTGAAGCTTTCTTT.

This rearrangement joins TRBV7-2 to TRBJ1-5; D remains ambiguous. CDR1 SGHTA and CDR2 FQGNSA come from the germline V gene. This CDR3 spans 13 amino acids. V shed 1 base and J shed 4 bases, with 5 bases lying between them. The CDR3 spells CASSLVTNQPQHF. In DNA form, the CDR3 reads TGTGCCAGCAGCTTAGTCACTAATCAGCCCCAGCATTTT.

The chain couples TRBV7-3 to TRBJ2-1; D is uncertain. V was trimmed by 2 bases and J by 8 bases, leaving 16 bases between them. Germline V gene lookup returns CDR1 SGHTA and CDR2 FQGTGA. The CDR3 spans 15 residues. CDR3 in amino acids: CASSLRSAGPDEQFF. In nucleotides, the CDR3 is TGTGCCAGCAGCTTACGGTCTGCAGGCCCCGATGAGCAGTTCTTC.

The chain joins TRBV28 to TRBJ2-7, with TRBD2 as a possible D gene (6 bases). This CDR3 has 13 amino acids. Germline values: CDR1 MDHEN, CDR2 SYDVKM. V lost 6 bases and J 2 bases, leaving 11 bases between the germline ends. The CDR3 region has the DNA TGTGCCAGCAGCAGGGAGGCTACCTACGAGCAGTACTTC. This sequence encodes CASSREATYEQYF. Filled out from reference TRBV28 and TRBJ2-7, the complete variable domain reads DVKVTQSSRYLVKRTGEKVFLECVQDMDHENMFWYRQDPGLGLRLIYFSYDVKMKEKGDIPEGYSVSREKKERFSLILESASTNQTSMYLCASSREATYEQYFGPGTRLTVT.

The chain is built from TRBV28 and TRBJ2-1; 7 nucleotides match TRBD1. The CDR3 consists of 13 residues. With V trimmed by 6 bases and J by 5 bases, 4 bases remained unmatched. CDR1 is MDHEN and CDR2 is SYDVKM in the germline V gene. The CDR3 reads CASRPDRNNEQFF. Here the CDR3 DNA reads TGTGCCAGCAGACCGGACAGGAACAATGAGCAGTTCTTC.